The source of this T cell receptor (beta chain) is a study of beta chain features in type 1 diabetes. Study-level points and caveats: Unsettled here was the matter of whether HLA type influences TCRB rearrangement. The study found moderately but significantly shorter TCRB CDR3s in all four CD4+ subsets of Type 1 diabetes patients.

The CDR3 contains 14 residues. In germline, CDR1 is ENHRY, CDR2 SYGVKD. Trimming took 5 bases from V and 2 from J, leaving 13 bases between them. Every bit of the isolated RNA underwent reverse transcription, so sequencing read expressed TCRB transcripts. Measured with immunoSEQ multiplex PCR; TCRdb has only the in-frame clones, and not every one. The sample includes about 210,000 clones, about a tenth seen only once; the top ten take 1% to 1.5%. Comment on this clone: Its target is unknown.

The sequencing sample was made of central memory CD4+ T cells from blood. The source of this sequence is a man in his late teens or twenties in good health. The V gene is TRBV10-3, the J gene TRBJ2-7; possibly TRBD1 or TRBD2 for D (5 bases each). The CDR3 region has the DNA TGTGCCATCAGTTCCGAGAGGGGTCCCTACGAGCAGTACTTC. Encoded protein: CAISSERGPYEQYF.